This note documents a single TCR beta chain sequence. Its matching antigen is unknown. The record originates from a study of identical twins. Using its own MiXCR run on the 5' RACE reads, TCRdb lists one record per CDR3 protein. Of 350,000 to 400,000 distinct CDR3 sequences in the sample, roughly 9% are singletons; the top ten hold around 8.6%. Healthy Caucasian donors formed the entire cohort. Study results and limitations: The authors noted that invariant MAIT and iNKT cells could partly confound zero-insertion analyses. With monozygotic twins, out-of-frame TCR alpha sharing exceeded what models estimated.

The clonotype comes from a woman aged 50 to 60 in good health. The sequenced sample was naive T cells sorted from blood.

The CDR3 is CASSHTGLAEQETQYF. The CDR3 DNA reads TGCGCCAGCAGCCACACCGGCCTAGCGGAACAAGAGACCCAGTACTTC. The rearrangement uses TRBV5-1 and TRBJ2-5, with TRBD2 identical over 7 bases. Germline V gives CDR1 SGHRS, CDR2 YFSETQ. The CDR3 runs to 16 residues. The V gene end was trimmed by 4 bases and the J gene end by 2 bases; junction bases not matched to a gene: 11.